One and the same sample provided the 7 T cell receptor beta chains below, sequenced in a study of cytomegalovirus exposure and HLA in healthy donors. Primers: 60 Vbeta forward and 13 Jbeta reverse. TCRdb keeps only in-frame clones here, not all; method: immunoSEQ multiplex PCR. The sample comprises 120,000 or so clones, 15% to 20% of which are singletons, and around 2.6% rests with the top ten. The sequencing input was PBMCs. All receptors derive from a female donor in good health and CMV-seropositive.

This clone has just a few counts. The V call is TRBV7-3, the J call TRBJ1-2; the D gene is possibly TRBD1 (6 bases). The germline gives CDR1 SGHTA, CDR2 FQGTGA. V lost 8 bases and J 4 bases, leaving 11 bases between the germline ends. The CDR3 runs 12 residues. In DNA form, the CDR3 reads TGTGCCAGCGGGCGCAGGGGCTATGGCTACACCTTC. Its protein product is CASGRRGYGYTF.

This clone was seen a few times. The J gene is TRBJ2-7, the V gene TRBV4-3; D is undetermined. The germline V and J ends were trimmed by 0 bases and 3 bases, with 12 bases remaining between them. The germline V gene has CDR1 LGHNA and CDR2 YSLEER. This CDR3 region has 15 residues. CDR3 bases: TGCGCCAGCAGCCAAGAGTCCGTCCTAGGCTACGAGCAGTACTTC. This gives the protein CASSQESVLGYEQYF.

In its sample, this clone was seen once. The chain joins TRBV28 to TRBJ1-5, with D possibly TRBD1 on 5 matching bases. V lost 3 bases to trimming and J lost 9 bases, with 12 bases between them. This CDR3 region has 13 residues. Germline assignment: CDR1 MDHEN and CDR2 SYDVKM. This chain's CDR3 is CASSFAGLRPQHF. CDR3 DNA sequence: TGTGCCAGCAGTTTCGCAGGGCTACGGCCCCAGCATTTT.

This clone was recorded once. The chain links TRBV7-8 to TRBJ2-1; 7 bases are shared with TRBD2. Trimming removed 3 bases from V and 10 bases from J; junction bases left unmatched: 9. The length of the CDR3 is 14 residues. Germline V gene data show CDR1 as SGHVS and CDR2 as FQNEAQ. The CDR3 DNA sequence: TGTGCCAGCAGCTTGGCGTCAGAGGGAGGGGAGCAGTTCTTC. Translated, it gives CASSLASEGGEQFF.

This clone turned up a few times. The chain uses TRBV28 and TRBJ2-1; D uncertain. Germline-derived CDR1 and CDR2 are MDHEN and SYDVKM. The CDR3 has 15 residues. Trimming left V 3 bases short and J 1 base short, with 10 bases between. The CDR3 region is CASSFSQASYNEQFF. CDR3 DNA: TGTGCCAGCAGTTTTTCCCAGGCTTCCTACAATGAGCAGTTCTTC.

The chain has TRBV13 and TRBJ1-2; TRBD1 might be the D (6 bases). The germline gives CDR1 PRHDT, CDR2 FYEKMQ (reference sequence). Between the trimmed V and J ends, which lost 0 bases and 2 bases, there was a span of 7 bases. The CDR3 sequence is 14 residues long. CDR3 protein: CASSLGGGNYGYTF. The CDR3 nucleotides are TGTGCCAGCAGCTTAGGAGGGGGAAACTATGGCTACACCTTC.

The rearrangement links TRBV7-2 to TRBJ2-1; the match to TRBD1 covers 7 bases. The CDR3 length is 15 residues. Germline CDR1 reads SGHTA; CDR2 reads FQGNSA. J gave up 4 bases and V 0 bases, and 3 bases lay outside the gene matches. CDR3 sequence reads: CASSLAQGQYNEQFF. The CDR3 DNA follows: TGTGCCAGCAGCTTAGCCCAGGGACAGTACAATGAGCAGTTCTTC.